Each of the 26 T cell receptor beta chains below was sequenced from the same sample in a study of T cells in Graves' hyperthyroidism and ophthalmopathy. Researchers amplified the TCR beta CDR3 regions from RNA transcripts. A set of HTBI primers served as the primers for a first-round RT-PCR of the TCR CDR3. MiXCR, applied by TCRdb to the multiplex PCR reads, yields one record per CDR3 protein. The sample shows approximately 400,000 distinct CDR3 sequences, 20% to 30% of them seen only once. Sequencing was performed on blood. These receptors all stem from a man aged 50-59 years with Graves' hyperthyroidism.

There are many counts of this clonotype. This sequence joins TRBV28 and TRBJ1-1, with TRBD1 matching 9 bases. This CDR3 spans 15 amino acids. Losses at the gene ends were 7 bases for V and 2 bases for J; bases not matched to a gene: 8. Germline values: CDR1 MDHEN, CDR2 SYDVKM. CDR3 nucleotide sequence: TGTGCCAGCATCTTCCACAGGGGGCGAAACACTGAAGCTTTCTTT. Its protein is CASIFHRGRNTEAFF.

The genes are TRBV24-1 and TRBJ2-1, with 7 bases lining up with TRBD1. Germline V lookup: CDR1 KGHDR, CDR2 SFDVKD. V dropped 6 bases and J dropped 8; count of bases not matched to a gene: 6. The CDR3 runs 13 residues. Written as DNA, the CDR3 is TGTGCCACCAGTCCTGCAGGGGGAGATGAGCAGTTCTTC. Protein product: CATSPAGGDEQFF.

This clonotype has only a few counts. This chain joins TRBV27 and TRBJ2-7; 7 bases line up with TRBD1. J gave up 1 base and V 0 bases, and 3 bases lay outside the gene matches. CDR3 length: 15 residues. CDR1 is MNHEY and CDR2 is SMNVEV in the germline V gene (reference sequence). CDR3 loop: CASSLSNRGSYEQYF. The CDR3 DNA is TGTGCCAGCAGTTTATCGAACAGGGGTTCCTACGAGCAGTACTTC.

This clonotype occurred many times. The chain joins TRBV12-3 or TRBV12-4 to TRBJ2-3; 11 nucleotides agree with TRBD1. V was clipped by 3 bases and J by 4 bases; unmatched bases: 3. The CDR3 extends over 15 amino acids. The CDR3 region is CASSLDRGQADTQYF. The CDR3 nucleotides are TGTGCCAGCAGTTTGGACAGGGGGCAGGCAGATACGCAGTATTTT.

This clonotype was counted between two and nine times. The rearrangement uses TRBV19 and TRBJ2-7, with D unresolved. The V gene's germline CDR1 is LNHDA and CDR2 SQIVND (reference sequence). The V and J ends lost 6 bases and 3 bases respectively, with 9 bases between them. This CDR3 has 12 residues. DNA of the CDR3: TGTGCCAGTAGCGCCCAAGACTACGAGCAGTACTTC. Residues: CASSAQDYEQYF.

The chain links TRBV7-2 to TRBJ2-3; 10 positions agree with TRBD1. The CDR3 runs to 15 residues. The V segment lost 3 bases and the J segment 5 bases; nucleotides outside the gene matches: 5. Germline CDR1 SGHTA, CDR2 FQGNSA. The CDR3 DNA sequence: TGTGCCAGCAGCTTTGACAGGGGGCATGGAGATACGCAGTATTTT. Its protein product is CASSFDRGHGDTQYF.

V gene TRBV27 combines with J gene TRBJ2-1; the D gene could be TRBD1 or TRBD2 (5 bases each). V was shortened by 1 base and J by 5 bases, with 18 bases between the two germline ends. Per germline, CDR1 MNHEY and CDR2 SMNVEV (reference sequence). This CDR3 spans 17 amino acids. The CDR3 DNA is TGTGCCAGCAGTTTATGGGACCTCACTGGAACACACAATGAGCAGTTCTTC. This gives the protein CASSLWDLTGTHNEQFF.

This clonotype was detected ten times or more. V is TRBV6-1 and J is TRBJ2-1; D ambiguous. The ends were cut back, 5 bases at V and 9 bases at J, with 14 bases in the middle. CDR3 size: 13 residues. CDR1 and CDR2 from the germline V gene are MNHNS and SASEGT. The CDR3 sequence: CASSSPVSFEQFF. The CDR3 bases are TGTGCCAGCAGTTCCCCGGTATCATTTGAGCAGTTCTTC.

In this sample, this clonotype turned up a few times. The chain uses TRBV29-1 and TRBJ2-7; tentatively, D is TRBD1 (5 bases). This CDR3 contains 13 residues. V was clipped by 2 bases and J by 0 bases, with 8 bases between them. The germline V gene encodes CDR1 SQVTM and CDR2 ANQGSEA. CDR3: CSVETDSSYEQYF. The CDR3, as DNA: TGCAGCGTTGAAACCGACAGCTCCTACGAGCAGTACTTC.

A few counts support this clonotype. J is TRBJ2-3 and V is TRBV4-1; D is possibly TRBD2 (5 bases). Germline lookup yields CDR1 MGHRA and CDR2 YSYEKL. The CDR3 runs 14 residues. V was trimmed by 4 bases and J by 3 bases, leaving 11 bases between them. The CDR3, as DNA: TGCGCCAGCAGCCGAGTCGGGAATACAGATACGCAGTATTTT. Encoded protein: CASSRVGNTDTQYF.

This chain connects TRBV29-1 to TRBJ1-3; D ambiguous. CDR1 and CDR2 from the germline V gene are SQVTM and ANQGSEA. Deletions cut 8 bases from V and 4 bases from J, with 15 bases between. The length of the CDR3 is 13 residues. The CDR3 loop is CSYSEGWGNTIYF. The CDR3 DNA sequence: TGCAGCTATAGTGAGGGATGGGGAAACACCATATATTTT.

A few counts support this clonotype. The V and J genes are TRBV19 and TRBJ2-7, with D maybe TRBD1 (5 bases). Looked up from germline, CDR1 is LNHDA and CDR2 is SQIVND (reference sequence). Trimming removed 4 bases at V and 2 bases at J, with 15 bases between. The CDR3 spans 15 residues. The CDR3 bases are TGTGCCAGTAGTAGCAGGGTAAAGGCGCCCTACGAGCAGTACTTC. As protein: CASSSRVKAPYEQYF.

This chain links TRBV12-5 with TRBJ2-1, with TRBD2 identical over 16 bases. V lost 0 bases, J lost 8 bases, and 7 bases stayed unmatched. From germline, CDR1 is LGHNT and CDR2 FRNRAP. CDR3 size: 18 residues. CDR3 nucleotide sequence: TGTGCTAGTGGTTTGGTAGGGACTAGCGGGAGGGCCGGGGATGAGCAGTTCTTC. Residues: CASGLVGTSGRAGDEQFF.

This clonotype has a handful of counts. The chain uses TRBV5-1 and TRBJ2-7; 7 bases agree with TRBD1. From germline, CDR1 is SGHRS and CDR2 YFSETQ. With V trimmed by 5 bases and J by 6 bases, 17 bases remained unmatched. The CDR3 totals 16 residues. CDR3 sequence (DNA): TGCGCCAGCAGTCTAGCATTAGGGACAGATGGGGCCGAGCAGTACTTC. Translated, it gives CASSLALGTDGAEQYF. Full variable domain (remainder filled in from reference TRBV5-1 and TRBJ2-7): KAGVTQTPRYLIKTRGQQVTLSCSPISGHRSVSWYQQTPGQGLQFLFEYFSETQRNKGNFPGRFSGRQFSNSRSEMNVSTLELGDSALYLCASSLALGTDGAEQYFGPGTRLTVT.

This clonotype was seen ten or more times. The V call is TRBV2, the J call TRBJ2-1, with D possibly TRBD2 on 5 matching bases. The CDR3 runs 14 residues. Germline-derived CDR1 and CDR2 are SNHLY and FYNNEI. Deletions cut 4 bases from V and 5 bases from J, with 12 bases between. DNA for the CDR3: TGTGCCAGCAGTGCGGGGTGGGGAAACAATGAGCAGTTCTTC. Protein sequence: CASSAGWGNNEQFF.

This clonotype turned up a few times. The rearrangement links TRBV10-3 to TRBJ2-7, with D maybe TRBD2 (5 bases). The length of the CDR3 is 13 residues. Germline V CDR1 and CDR2: ENHRY, SYGVKD. The V end was cut by 10 bases, the J end by 5 bases, with 18 bases between. DNA of the CDR3: TGTGCCACGAACCCCACTAGTGGGGACGAGCAGTACTTC. Its translation is CATNPTSGDEQYF.

V usage is TRBV10-2 and J usage is TRBJ1-1; D perhaps matches TRBD1 (6 bases). In germline, CDR1 is WSHSY, CDR2 SAAADI. The CDR3 length is 14 residues. The V gene lost 2 bases and the J gene lost 4 bases, with 11 bases spanning the gap. The CDR3 nucleotides are TGCGCCAGCAGTGAGCCGGGGGCCGGCACTGAAGCTTTCTTT. Translated: CASSEPGAGTEAFF.

This clonotype has a count of ten or more. V gene TRBV12-3 or TRBV12-4 combines with J gene TRBJ2-5, with 8 bases fitting TRBD2. The J segment lost 4 bases and the V segment lost 3 bases, leaving 7 bases of the junction unmatched. This CDR3 contains 15 residues. CDR3 loop: CASSFVPAGGETQYF. Written as DNA, the CDR3 is TGTGCCAGCAGTTTTGTCCCGGCGGGAGGAGAGACCCAGTACTTC.

This clonotype was counted ten times or more. The chain couples TRBV4-1 to TRBJ1-1, with D possibly being TRBD1 (5 bases). V lost 3 bases, J lost 4 bases, and 6 bases lay in between. This CDR3 is 12 amino acids long. CDR1 is MGHRA and CDR2 is YSYEKL in the germline V gene. The CDR3 bases are TGCGCCAGCAGCCAGGGGACCACTGAAGCTTTCTTT. As protein: CASSQGTTEAFF.

This clonotype was recorded at least ten times. The chain has TRBV20-1 and TRBJ2-7, with D possibly being TRBD2 (6 bases). Trimming took 0 bases from V and 4 from J, leaving 13 bases between them. The CDR3 is made up of 14 amino acids. Germline V gene lookup returns CDR1 DFQATT and CDR2 SNEGSKA (reference sequence). The CDR3 sequence is CSARDAEGWYEQYF. CDR3 nucleotides: TGCAGTGCTAGAGACGCGGAGGGGTGGTACGAGCAGTACTTC.

The gene calls are TRBV6-1 and TRBJ1-1; tentative D call: TRBD1 (6 bases). This CDR3 is 13 amino acids long. Germline assignment: CDR1 MNHNS and CDR2 SASEGT. V lost 4 bases, J lost 11 bases, and 17 bases lay in between. The CDR3 reads CASSAPTGQAAFF. CDR3 nucleotide sequence: TGTGCCAGCAGTGCCCCTACGGGACAAGCGGCTTTCTTT.

The chain has TRBV7-8 and TRBJ1-2; 7 positions match TRBD1. This CDR3 comprises 14 residues. CDR1 is SGHVS and CDR2 is FQNEAQ in the germline V gene. The V segment lost 1 base and the J segment 4 bases; nucleotides outside the gene matches: 3. The CDR3 DNA is TGTGCCAGCAGCTTAGGGGACAGCGGCTATGGCTACACCTTC. It is translated as CASSLGDSGYGYTF.

This clonotype has only a few counts. The rearrangement uses TRBV11-3 and TRBJ2-7, with D uncertain. The CDR3 spans 14 residues. Trimming pared 4 bases from V and 3 bases from J, leaving 13 bases between. Germline values: CDR1 SGHNT, CDR2 YENEEA. This CDR3 reads CASSSARLLYEQYF. CDR3 nucleotides: TGTGCCAGCAGCTCCGCTCGACTCCTCTACGAGCAGTACTTC. The full variable domain, completed using reference TRBV11-3 and TRBJ2-7, is EAGVVQSPRYKIIEKKQPVAFWCNPISGHNTLYWYLQNLGQGPELLIRYENEEAVDDSQLPKDRFSAERLKGVDSTLKIQPAELGDSAVYLCASSSARLLYEQYFGPGTRLTVT.

This sequence joins TRBV18 and TRBJ2-1; a weak D match, TRBD1 (5 bases). This CDR3 spans 16 amino acids. Germline values: CDR1 KGHSH, CDR2 LQKENI. V lost 2 bases, J lost 1 base, and 12 bases lay in between. The DNA of the CDR3 is TGTGCCAGCTCACCAAGGCAGGGTGGATCCTACAATGAGCAGTTCTTC. Translated: CASSPRQGGSYNEQFF.

V is TRBV9 and J is TRBJ2-1, with D unclear. Germline values: CDR1 SGDLS, CDR2 YYNGEE. The germline V and J ends were trimmed by 0 bases and 4 bases, with 8 bases remaining between them. This CDR3 contains 14 residues. CDR3 region: CASSVVPSYNEQFF. The CDR3, as DNA: TGTGCCAGCAGCGTAGTCCCCAGTTACAATGAGCAGTTCTTC.

V usage is TRBV11-3 and J usage is TRBJ2-7; 16 bases map to TRBD2. V lost 5 bases, J lost 6 bases, and 4 bases stayed unmatched. This CDR3 contains 15 residues. Germline CDR1 SGHNT, CDR2 YENEEA. In DNA, the CDR3 is TGTGCCAGCAGCCACGGGACTAGCGGGAGGGCCGAGCAGTACTTC. It is translated as CASSHGTSGRAEQYF.